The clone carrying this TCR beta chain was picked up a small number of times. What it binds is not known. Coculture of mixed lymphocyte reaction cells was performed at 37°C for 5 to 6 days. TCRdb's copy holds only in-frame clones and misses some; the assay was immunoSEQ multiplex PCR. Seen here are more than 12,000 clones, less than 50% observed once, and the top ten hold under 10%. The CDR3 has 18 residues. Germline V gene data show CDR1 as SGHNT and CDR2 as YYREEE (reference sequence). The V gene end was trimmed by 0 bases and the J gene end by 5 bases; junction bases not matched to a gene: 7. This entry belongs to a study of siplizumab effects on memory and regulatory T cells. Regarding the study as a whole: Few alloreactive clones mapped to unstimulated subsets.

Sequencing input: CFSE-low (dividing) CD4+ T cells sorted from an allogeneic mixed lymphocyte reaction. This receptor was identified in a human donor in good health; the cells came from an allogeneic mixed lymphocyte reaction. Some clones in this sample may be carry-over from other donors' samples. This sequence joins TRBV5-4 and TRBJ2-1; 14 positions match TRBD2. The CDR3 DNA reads TGTGCCAGCAGCTTGGGGACTAGCGGGAGGTTCCGAGACAATGAGCAGTTCTTC. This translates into CASSLGTSGRFRDNEQFF.